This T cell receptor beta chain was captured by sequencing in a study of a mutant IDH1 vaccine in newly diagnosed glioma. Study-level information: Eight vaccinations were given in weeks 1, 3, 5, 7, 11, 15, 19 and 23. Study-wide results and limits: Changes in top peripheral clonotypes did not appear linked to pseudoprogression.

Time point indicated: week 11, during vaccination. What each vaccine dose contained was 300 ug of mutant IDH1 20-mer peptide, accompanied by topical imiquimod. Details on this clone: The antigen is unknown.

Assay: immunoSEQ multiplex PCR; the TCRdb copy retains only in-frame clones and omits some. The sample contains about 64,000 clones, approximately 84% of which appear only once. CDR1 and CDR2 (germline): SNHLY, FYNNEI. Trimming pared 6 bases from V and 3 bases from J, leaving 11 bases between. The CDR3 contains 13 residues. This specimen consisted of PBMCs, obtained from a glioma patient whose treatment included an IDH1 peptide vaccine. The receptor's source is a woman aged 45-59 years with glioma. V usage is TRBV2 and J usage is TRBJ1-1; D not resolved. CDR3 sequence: CASRWRYDTEAFF. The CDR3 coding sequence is TGTGCCAGCAGGTGGCGGTACGACACTGAAGCTTTCTTT. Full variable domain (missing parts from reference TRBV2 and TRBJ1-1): EPEVTQTPSHQVTQMGQEVILRCVPISNHLYFYWYRQILGQKVEFLVSFYNNEISEKSEIFDDQFSVERPDGSNFTLKIRSTKLEDSAMYFCASRWRYDTEAFFGQGTRLTVV.